The TCR beta chain under discussion was sequenced for a study of T cells in Graves' hyperthyroidism and ophthalmopathy. The sample, blood from the first hyperthyroidism diagnosis, precedes any ophthalmopathy symptoms. This clonotype was detected many times. Amplification targeted TCR beta CDR3 regions from RNA transcripts. An initial round of RT-PCR targeting the TCR CDR3 relied on the HTBI primer set. Each CDR3 protein gets one entry after TCRdb re-called the multiplex PCR reads with MiXCR. Among about 300,000 distinct CDR3 sequences, about 14% were seen once, and the ten largest hold 7% to 8.5%. The material sequenced was blood. The clonotype originates from a woman in her 30s with Graves' hyperthyroidism that later progressed to Graves' ophthalmopathy.

The CDR3 bases are TGTGCCAGCAGCTTAGGACCAGGGAACGTCTATGGCTACACCTTC. This encodes CASSLGPGNVYGYTF. The chain has TRBV7-2 and TRBJ1-2; tentative D call: TRBD1 (5 bases). This CDR3 comprises 15 residues. Germline V gives CDR1 SGHTA, CDR2 FQGNSA. V was clipped by 1 base and J by 4 bases, with 13 bases between them.